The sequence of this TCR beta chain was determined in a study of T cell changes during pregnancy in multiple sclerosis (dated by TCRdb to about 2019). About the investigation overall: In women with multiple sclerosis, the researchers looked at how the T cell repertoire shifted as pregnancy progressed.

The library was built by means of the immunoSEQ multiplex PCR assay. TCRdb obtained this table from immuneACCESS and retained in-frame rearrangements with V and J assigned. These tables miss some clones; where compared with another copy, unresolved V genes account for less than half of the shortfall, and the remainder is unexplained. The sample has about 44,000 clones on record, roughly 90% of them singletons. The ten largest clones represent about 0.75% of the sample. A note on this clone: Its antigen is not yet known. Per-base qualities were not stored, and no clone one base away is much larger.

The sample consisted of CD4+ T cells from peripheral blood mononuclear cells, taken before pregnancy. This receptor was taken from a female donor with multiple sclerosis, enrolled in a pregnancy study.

Here the CDR3 is given as CASSLHNRGSSPLHF. Read as DNA, the sequence is TGTGCCAGCAGTTTACATAACAGGGGATCTTCACCCCTCCACTTT. The chain was built from TRBV28 and TRBJ1-6, and TRBD1 matches 7 of the central bases. Including the terminal cysteine and phenylalanine, the CDR3 comprises 15 residues. Only the CDR3 part of the read is kept: 45 bases, read in frame from the first base. From V the trimming removes 2 bases and from J it removes 9 bases, while the gene matches leave 7 bases of the junction unaccounted for. CDR1 and CDR2, per the germline V gene, are MDHEN and SYDVKM.